The subject of this entry is one T cell receptor (beta chain). TCRbeta library preparation incorporated unique molecular identifiers. One entry per CDR3 protein, called by TCRdb with MiXCR from the PCR reads. Counted here are hundreds of thousands of distinct CDR3 sequences, about 10% occurring once; the ten biggest clones make up about 4.2%. The CDR3 contains 12 residues. With 1 base removed from V and 6 bases from J, the gap between germline ends came to 7 bases. CDR1 is MNHNY, CDR2 SVGAGI, per germline (reference sequence). The source of the sample is a study of T-cell reconstitution after alpha-beta-depleted transplantation in children.

The source is a human donor who donated a stem cell graft to a child with acute myeloid leukemia. The chain combines TRBV6-6 with TRBJ2-7; D gene ambiguous. The material sequenced was PBMCs from the stem cell graft donor, taken from the stem cell graft. The CDR3 is CASSYLGPEQYF. CDR3 in DNA: TGTGCCAGCAGTTACTTAGGACCCGAGCAGTACTTC.